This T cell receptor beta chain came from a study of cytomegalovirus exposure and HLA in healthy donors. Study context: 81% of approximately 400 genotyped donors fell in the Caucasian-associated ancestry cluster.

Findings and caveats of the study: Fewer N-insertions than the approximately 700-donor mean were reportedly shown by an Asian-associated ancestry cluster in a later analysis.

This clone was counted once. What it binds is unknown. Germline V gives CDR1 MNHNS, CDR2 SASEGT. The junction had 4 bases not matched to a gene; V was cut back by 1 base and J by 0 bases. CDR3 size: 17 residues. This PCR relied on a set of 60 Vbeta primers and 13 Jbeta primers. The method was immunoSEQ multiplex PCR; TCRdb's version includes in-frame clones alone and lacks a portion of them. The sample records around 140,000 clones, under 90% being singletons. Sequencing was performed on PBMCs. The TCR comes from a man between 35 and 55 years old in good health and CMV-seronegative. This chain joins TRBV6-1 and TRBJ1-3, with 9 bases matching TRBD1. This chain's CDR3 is CASSEVRDRASGNTIYF. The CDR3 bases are TGTGCCAGCAGTGAAGTCCGGGACAGGGCCTCTGGAAACACCATATATTTT.